One sample yielded the 13 T cell receptor beta chains listed below, sequenced in a study of T cells in Graves' hyperthyroidism and ophthalmopathy. RNA transcripts were the template for amplifying TCR beta CDR3 regions. The HTBI set primed first-round TCR CDR3 RT-PCR. TCRdb reprocessed the multiplex PCR reads via MiXCR and lists one record per CDR3 protein. The repertoire holds about 420,000 distinct CDR3 sequences, approximately 14% seen once, with less than 6.5% in the top ten. The specimen sequenced was blood. The receptors here all came from a woman between 18 and 29 years old with Graves' hyperthyroidism.

This clonotype occurred a few times. The rearrangement joins TRBV29-1 to TRBJ1-2; 7 bases map to TRBD1. The V gene's germline CDR1 is SQVTM and CDR2 ANQGSEA. V was clipped by 4 bases and J by 6 bases; unmatched bases: 5. The CDR3 has 12 amino acids. As DNA, the CDR3 is TGCAGCGTTGGAGGACAGGCTCATGGCTACACCTTC. This encodes CSVGGQAHGYTF.

In its sample, this clonotype was seen many times. This chain links TRBV7-8 with TRBJ2-7; 16 bases are shared with TRBD2. This CDR3 region has 19 residues. Germline V gene sequence: CDR1 SGHVS, CDR2 FQNEAQ. After removal of 1 base from V and 6 bases from J, the junction contained 12 bases not matched to a gene. The CDR3 sequence: CASSLGGTSGRAPIPEQYF. The CDR3, as DNA: TGTGCCAGCAGCTTAGGGGGGACTAGCGGGAGGGCCCCTATCCCCGAGCAGTACTTC.

The sample holds many counts of this clonotype. This sequence joins TRBV27 and TRBJ1-2; no firm D call. Trimming left V 6 bases short and J 4 bases short, with 12 bases between. Germline assignment: CDR1 MNHEY and CDR2 SMNVEV (reference sequence). CDR3 length: 13 amino acids. In DNA, the CDR3 is TGTGCCAGCAGGGCTGGACGGATCTATGGCTACACCTTC. Residues: CASRAGRIYGYTF.

By share, this clonotype ranks as medium-sized (0.01 to 0.1%). The rearrangement uses TRBV20-1 and TRBJ2-5; 10 nucleotides align to TRBD1. With V trimmed by 5 bases and J by 1 base, 7 bases remained unmatched. CDR1 and CDR2 from the germline V gene are DFQATT and SNEGSKA (reference sequence). CDR3 length: 15 amino acids. CDR3 residues: CSAPSRDRGQETQYF. The DNA of the CDR3 is TGCAGTGCTCCAAGTCGGGACAGGGGCCAAGAGACCCAGTACTTC.

The chain recombines TRBV28 with TRBJ2-7, with 14 positions matching TRBD2. The CDR3 loop spans 17 amino acids. V dropped 2 bases and J dropped 4; count of bases not matched to a gene: 7. Germline lookup yields CDR1 MDHEN and CDR2 SYDVKM. The CDR3 reads CASSLHTGTSGSYEQYF. CDR3 nucleotide sequence: TGTGCCAGCAGTTTACACACCGGGACTAGCGGGAGTTACGAGCAGTACTTC.

This clonotype occurred a few times. The rearrangement uses TRBV20-1 and TRBJ2-1; D uncertain. Germline V lookup: CDR1 DFQATT, CDR2 SNEGSKA (reference sequence). Between the trimmed V and J ends, which lost 7 bases and 6 bases, there was a span of 13 bases. The CDR3 has 12 amino acids. The CDR3 DNA reads TGCAGTGTGGTTGCAGTGCTCAATGAGCAGTTCTTC. This gives the protein CSVVAVLNEQFF.

The genes are TRBV12-3 or TRBV12-4 and TRBJ1-2, with TRBD1 as a possible D gene (6 bases). This CDR3 contains 13 residues. V was cut by 3 bases and J by 5 bases, with 10 bases left in between. The CDR3 region has the DNA TGTGCCAGCAGTTTGGCCAGGGGTTATGGCTACACCTTC. Encoded protein: CASSLARGYGYTF.

This clonotype was recorded at least ten times. The V gene is TRBV12-3 or TRBV12-4, the J gene TRBJ2-7, with D unclear. Deletions cut 0 bases from V and 3 bases from J, with 6 bases between. The CDR3 is 13 residues long. This CDR3 reads CASSLAHSYEQYF. The CDR3 DNA reads TGTGCCAGCAGTTTAGCGCATAGCTACGAGCAGTACTTC.

This clonotype was seen a few times. CDR3 residues: CASTNDRGLSPLHF. The CDR3, as DNA: TGTGCCAGCACGAATGACAGGGGGCTTTCACCCCTCCACTTT. The chain joins TRBV6-1 to TRBJ1-6; 10 nucleotides agree with TRBD1. Germline CDR1 is MNHNS and CDR2 is SASEGT. V shed 7 bases and J 9 bases; nucleotides not matched to a gene: 6. The length of the CDR3 is 14 residues.

This clonotype was counted ten times or more. The genes are TRBV7-3 and TRBJ2-7; D unclear. The CDR3 is 13 amino acids. Deletions cut 1 base from V and 7 bases from J, with 11 bases between. The V gene's germline CDR1 is SGHTA and CDR2 FQGTGA. CDR3 sequence: CASSLMVFGEQYF. The CDR3 region has the DNA TGTGCCAGCAGCTTAATGGTTTTTGGTGAGCAGTACTTC.

This clonotype was observed a handful of times. The gene calls are TRBV20-1 and TRBJ2-7; 13 bases are shared with TRBD2. With V trimmed by 0 bases and J by 4 bases, 3 bases remained unmatched. The CDR3 totals 15 residues. Germline V gene sequence: CDR1 DFQATT, CDR2 SNEGSKA (reference sequence). This CDR3 is CSAREGLAGLYEQYF. CDR3 nucleotide sequence: TGCAGTGCTAGAGAGGGACTAGCGGGGTTATACGAGCAGTACTTC.

There are many counts of this clonotype. The chain links TRBV28 to TRBJ2-1, with D possibly being TRBD2 (6 bases). V was clipped by 7 bases and J by 2 bases, with 18 bases between them. The CDR3 is made up of 16 amino acids. Germline loops: CDR1 MDHEN, CDR2 SYDVKM. In DNA form, the CDR3 reads TGTGCCAGCACCGACCAGGGACTTACCACCTACAATGAGCAGTTCTTC. Amino acid sequence: CASTDQGLTTYNEQFF.

V usage is TRBV28 and J usage is TRBJ1-3; D perhaps matches TRBD1 (6 bases). The CDR3 consists of 16 residues. CDR1 is MDHEN, CDR2 SYDVKM, per germline. Trimming pared 1 base from V and 1 base from J, leaving 11 bases between. In DNA form, the CDR3 reads TGTGCCAGCAGTTTATCGGACAGAGTTTCTGGAAACACCATATATTTT. This gives the protein CASSLSDRVSGNTIYF.